These 22 T cell receptor beta chains were all obtained from the same sample, sequenced in a study of T cell responses to AZD1222 COVID-19 vaccine. Clones were read by immunoSEQ multiplex PCR, and TCRdb kept only the in-frame ones, dropping some. This sample has 100,000 to 150,000 clones; roughly 87% occur once, and the top ten carry 1.5%. Sequenced material: peripheral blood, taken on day 0 of AZD1222 vaccination. The receptors originated from an adult in good health.

The chain recombines TRBV2 with TRBJ1-1, with D uncertain. Deletions cut 7 bases from V and 2 bases from J, with 14 bases between. CDR3 length: 14 residues. In germline, CDR1 is SNHLY, CDR2 FYNNEI. The CDR3 loop is CASTTDGFNTEAFF. CDR3 DNA: TGTGCCAGCACTACTGACGGTTTTAACACTGAAGCTTTCTTT.

This rearrangement joins TRBV19 to TRBJ1-5; unclear D gene. V dropped 7 bases and J dropped 0 bases, with 4 bases sitting between them. This CDR3 comprises 12 residues. The V gene's germline CDR1 is LNHDA and CDR2 SQIVND (reference sequence). This chain's CDR3 is CASKYSNQPQHF. CDR3 DNA: TGTGCCAGTAAGTATAGCAATCAGCCCCAGCATTTT.

This chain uses TRBV5-1 with TRBJ2-5, with TRBD2 matching over 8 bases. Germline V gives CDR1 SGHRS, CDR2 YFSETQ. The CDR3 length is 16 residues. V dropped 4 bases and J dropped 0; count of bases not matched to a gene: 8. The DNA for the CDR3 is TGCGCCAGCAGCGTTACTAGCGGCCTGTACCAAGAGACCCAGTACTTC. Its protein is CASSVTSGLYQETQYF. The full variable domain, its missing parts supplied by reference TRBV5-1 and TRBJ2-5, is KAGVTQTPRYLIKTRGQQVTLSCSPISGHRSVSWYQQTPGQGLQFLFEYFSETQRNKGNFPGRFSGRQFSNSRSEMNVSTLELGDSALYLCASSVTSGLYQETQYFGPGTRLLVL.

The table lists this clone with a count of one. This chain joins TRBV6-5 and TRBJ2-5; D unclear. The germline V gene encodes CDR1 MNHEY and CDR2 SVGAGI. Trimming left V 0 bases short and J 5 bases short, with 13 bases between. This CDR3 has 15 amino acids. For the CDR3, the DNA is TGTGCCAGCAGTTACTCGGTTCCGTTAAGGGAGACCCAGTACTTC. It yields the protein CASSYSVPLRETQYF.

This sequence joins TRBV12-3 or TRBV12-4 and TRBJ1-5, with TRBD1 as a possible D gene (5 bases). Trimming cost V 3 bases and J 12 bases, with 12 bases left between them. The CDR3 totals 12 residues. Here the CDR3 DNA reads TGTGCCAGCAGTTTTTCGGCGGGGGGCCAGCATTTT. Translating gives CASSFSAGGQHF.

The V call is TRBV11-2, the J call TRBJ1-1, with D unclear. V lost 2 bases and J 2 bases, leaving 9 bases between the germline ends. CDR1 and CDR2 from the germline V gene are SGHAT and FQNNGV. The length of the CDR3 is 14 residues. The CDR3 bases are TGTGCCAGCAGCTTACGGGAGGCAAACACTGAAGCTTTCTTT. Its protein product is CASSLREANTEAFF.

This chain links TRBV30 with TRBJ2-4, with a weak D call TRBD1 (6 bases). The length of the CDR3 is 16 residues. Germline assignment: CDR1 GTSNPN and CDR2 SVGIG (reference sequence). Trimming left V 3 bases short and J 8 bases short, with 23 bases between. The DNA of the CDR3 is TGTGCCTGGAGCTTGGGCACAGGGTGGGGACGGGACATTCAGTACTTC. Translation: CAWSLGTGWGRDIQYF.

This clone has a handful of counts. V is TRBV7-9 and J is TRBJ1-4, with D maybe TRBD1 (5 bases). Germline V gene lookup returns CDR1 SEHNR and CDR2 FQNEAQ (reference sequence). The CDR3 sequence is 14 residues long. Trimming left V 6 bases short and J 7 bases short, with 15 bases between. The CDR3 is CASSPRGTGEKLFF. The CDR3 nucleotides are TGTGCCAGCAGTCCCCGAGGGACGGGTGAAAAACTGTTTTTT.

The chain is built from TRBV28 and TRBJ2-7, with 10 positions matching TRBD1. This CDR3 spans 14 amino acids. CDR1 is MDHEN, CDR2 SYDVKM, per germline. V shed 4 bases, J shed 0 bases, and the junction held 0 bases outside the gene matches. In DNA form, the CDR3 reads TGTGCCAGCAGTTGGGACAGGGGCTCCTACGAGCAGTACTTC. Amino acid sequence: CASSWDRGSYEQYF.

The CDR3 DNA is TGTGCCACCCCCCGGCAGGGGGCGTTTCAGCCCCAGCATTTT. As protein: CATPRQGAFQPQHF. The chain joins TRBV24-1 to TRBJ1-5, with 8 bases matching TRBD1. The germline V gene has CDR1 KGHDR and CDR2 SFDVKD. The CDR3 contains 14 residues. The J segment lost 6 bases and the V segment lost 9 bases, leaving 9 bases of the junction unmatched.

The chain carries TRBV6-1 and TRBJ2-1, with D unresolved. CDR3 length: 16 residues. Trimming cost V 4 bases and J 0 bases, with 13 bases left between them. Looked up from germline, CDR1 is MNHNS and CDR2 is SASEGT. The CDR3 DNA is TGTGCCAGCAGTGGTGGACGGTGGAGCTCCTACAATGAGCAGTTCTTC. Residues: CASSGGRWSSYNEQFF.

The chain carries TRBV20-1 and TRBJ2-1; the D is unclear. The V gene lost 3 bases and the J gene lost 10 bases, with 10 bases spanning the gap. Germline lookup yields CDR1 DFQATT and CDR2 SNEGSKA (reference sequence). The CDR3 spans 11 residues. CDR3 sequence reads: CSASQPREQFF. In DNA form, the CDR3 reads TGCAGTGCTAGCCAGCCGAGGGAGCAGTTCTTC.

The rearrangement links TRBV14 to TRBJ2-3; D not certain. The CDR3 has 17 amino acids. Germline lookup yields CDR1 SGHDN and CDR2 FVKESK. The ends were cut back, 0 bases at V and 0 bases at J, with 13 bases in the middle. CDR3: CASSQDFGRPSTDTQYF. As DNA, the CDR3 is TGTGCCAGCAGCCAAGATTTCGGCAGGCCAAGCACAGATACGCAGTATTTT.

The chain couples TRBV24-1 to TRBJ1-2; D is perhaps TRBD1 (5 bases). The germline V gene has CDR1 KGHDR and CDR2 SFDVKD. The CDR3 loop spans 17 amino acids. V was cut by 6 bases and J by 2 bases, with 21 bases left in between. The CDR3: CATSPSAGQESNYGYTF. The CDR3 coding sequence is TGTGCCACCAGTCCTAGCGCGGGGCAGGAATCAAACTATGGCTACACCTTC.

V usage is TRBV4-1 and J usage is TRBJ1-1, with a possible D match to TRBD1 (6 bases). V lost 1 base and J lost 4, with 13 bases in between. CDR1 MGHRA and CDR2 YSYEKL come from the germline V gene. CDR3 length: 15 amino acids. CDR3 residues: CASSQGGGAVTEAFF. The CDR3 nucleotides are TGCGCCAGCAGCCAAGGTGGGGGGGCTGTCACTGAAGCTTTCTTT.

The rearrangement uses TRBV11-2 and TRBJ1-1; D unclear. This CDR3 has 15 amino acids. V gave up 4 bases and J gave up 8 bases, with 20 bases separating them. In germline, CDR1 is SGHAT, CDR2 FQNNGV. The CDR3 sequence: CASSSLGNTGNEAFF. In nucleotides, the CDR3 is TGTGCCAGCAGCTCGCTGGGAAACACGGGGAACGAAGCTTTCTTT.

The chain is built from TRBV28 and TRBJ2-3; 9 bases line up with TRBD2. Germline V gene sequence: CDR1 MDHEN, CDR2 SYDVKM. J gave up 10 bases and V 6 bases, and 17 bases lay outside the gene matches. The CDR3 extends over 16 amino acids. CDR3 bases: TGTGCCAGCAGCCTTGATATAGCGGGGGTGTCCGGTGCGCAGTATTTT. Its protein is CASSLDIAGVSGAQYF.

The chain couples TRBV28 to TRBJ2-1, with D hard to call. CDR1 and CDR2 from the germline V gene are MDHEN and SYDVKM. The ends were cut back, 0 bases at V and 4 bases at J, with 4 bases in the middle. The CDR3 spans 13 residues. The CDR3 DNA follows: TGTGCCAGCAGTTTATGGCAGTACAATGAGCAGTTCTTC. Translated, it gives CASSLWQYNEQFF. Full variable domain (outside the CDR3, taken from reference TRBV28 and TRBJ2-1): DVKVTQSSRYLVKRTGEKVFLECVQDMDHENMFWYRQDPGLGLRLIYFSYDVKMKEKGDIPEGYSVSREKKERFSLILESASTNQTSMYLCASSLWQYNEQFFGPGTRLTVL.

This clone appeared once. The chain joins TRBV9 to TRBJ2-1, with D perhaps being TRBD1 or TRBD2 (6 bases each). CDR1 and CDR2 (germline): SGDLS, YYNGEE. The CDR3 extends over 14 amino acids. With 0 bases removed from V and 10 bases from J, the gap between germline ends came to 14 bases. The CDR3 is CASSVEGGPTEQFF. The CDR3 DNA follows: TGTGCCAGCAGCGTAGAGGGGGGACCCACCGAGCAGTTCTTC. Full variable domain (rest looked up from reference TRBV9 and TRBJ2-1): DSGVTQTPKHLITATGQRVTLRCSPRSGDLSVYWYQQSLDQGLQFLIQYYNGEERAKGNILERFSAQQFPDLHSELNLSSLELGDSALYFCASSVEGGPTEQFFGPGTRLTVL.

The V call is TRBV28, the J call TRBJ1-1; the match to TRBD1 covers 7 bases. V trimming: 6 bases; J trimming: 6 bases; junction bases outside the gene matches: 10. Per germline, CDR1 MDHEN and CDR2 SYDVKM. CDR3 size: 14 residues. This chain's CDR3 is CASSDRDFGAEAFF. The DNA of the CDR3 is TGTGCCAGCAGCGACAGGGATTTTGGGGCTGAAGCTTTCTTT.

The chain recombines TRBV9 with TRBJ2-7, with 10 nucleotides matching TRBD1. Trimming cost V 4 bases and J 3 bases; bases outside gene matches: 10. This CDR3 is 16 amino acids long. CDR1 and CDR2 (germline): SGDLS, YYNGEE. The CDR3 reads CASSQRQGAGIYEQYF. The CDR3, as DNA: TGTGCCAGCAGCCAACGACAGGGGGCAGGAATCTACGAGCAGTACTTC.

This clone was counted between two and nine times. The rearrangement joins TRBV7-2 to TRBJ1-5, with D possibly matching TRBD1 (6 bases). V lost 5 bases and J lost 7, with 18 bases in between. Germline CDR1 and CDR2: SGHTA and FQGNSA. The CDR3 runs 15 residues. The CDR3 loop is CASSTGGAPGQPQHF. CDR3 DNA: TGTGCCAGCAGCACCGGGGGGGCCCCGGGGCAGCCCCAGCATTTT.